Listed below are T cell receptor beta chains from one sample, sequenced in a study of blood T cell repertoires in COVID-19. Only in-frame clones appear in the TCRdb table, and some are missing; sequencing was by immunoSEQ multiplex PCR. The data hold roughly 360,000 clones, with roughly 80% observed a single time. The source material was PBMCs or T cells enriched from blood (not recorded which). The receptors shown here come from a woman aged 50 to 60 who had recovered from COVID-19. The CDR3 runs from the conserved cysteine through the conserved F or W. A D gene is named only where the DNA matches it firmly. Rows may omit the clone size; those that give it use once, few, many or a size class.

>TRBV7-2|-|15|-|TRBJ2-7
TGTGCCAGCAGCTTAGATCTCGTGGCATCCTACGAGCAGTACTTC
CASSLDLVASYEQYF
>TRBV19|TRBD2|15|once|TRBJ2-2
TGTGCCAGTAGCCTGACTAGCGGTTACACCGGGGAGCTGTTTTTT
CASSLTSGYTGELFF
>TRBV12-3/TRBV12-4|TRBD2|12|few|TRBJ2-7
TGTGCCAGCAGCCCTAGCGGGTACGAGCAGTACTTC
CASSPSGYEQYF
>TRBV7-9|-|14|-|TRBJ1-1
TGTGCCAGCAGCCTTAGTCAGGGGAACACTGAAGCTTTCTTT
CASSLSQGNTEAFF
>TRBV29-1|TRBD2|13|-|TRBJ2-7
TGCAGCGCTAAGCGGGGGGGTATGAACGAGCAGTACTTC
CSAKRGGMNEQYF
>TRBV25-1|TRBD2|18|-|TRBJ2-3
TGTGCCAGCAGTGATTCGACCGGGACTAGCGGCCTCACAGATACGCAGTATTTT
CASSDSTGTSGLTDTQYF
>TRBV27|-|14|-|TRBJ2-1
TGTGCCAGCAGTTTTGTACTAGAAAACAATGAGCAGTTCTTC
CASSFVLENNEQFF
>TRBV2|-|14|once|TRBJ1-1
TGTGCCAGCAGTATAGAAAATTTGAACACTGAAGCTTTCTTT
CASSIENLNTEAFF
>TRBV5-1|TRBD1|13|-|TRBJ1-1
TGCGCCAGCAGCGTGGGACAGGGGATAGGAGCTTTCTTT
CASSVGQGIGAFF
>TRBV3-1/TRBV3-2|-|13|-|TRBJ1-1
TGTGCCAGCAGCCGGGCCGTAGGTTCAGAGGCTTTCTTT
CASSRAVGSEAFF
>TRBV7-7|TRBD1|18|-|TRBJ2-2
TGTGCTAGCAGCTACCAATCTCTCGGGACAGGAGGCACCGGGGAGCTGTTTTTT
CASSYQSLGTGGTGELFF
>TRBV6-2/TRBV6-3|-|12|-|TRBJ2-1
TGTGCCAGCAGCTCCGACCCGACCCAGGAGTTCTTC
CASSSDPTQEFF
>TRBV14|-|14|-|TRBJ1-1
TGTGCCAGCAGCCAACAGGTCAGGGGAACTGAAGCTTTCTTT
CASSQQVRGTEAFF
>TRBV29-1|-|13|-|TRBJ1-1
TGCAGCGTTGGTGGGTTTCGAGGTTCTGAAGCTTTCTTT
CSVGGFRGSEAFF
>TRBV13|TRBD1|14|-|TRBJ1-1
TGTGCCAGCAGCTTAATGGGACAGGCCACAGAAGCTTTCTTT
CASSLMGQATEAFF
>TRBV19|-|17|-|TRBJ2-2
TGTGCCAGTAGTCTGGGCCAGGGCTCCTCGAACACCGGGGAGCTGTTTTTT
CASSLGQGSSNTGELFF
>TRBV27|-|12|-|TRBJ1-4
TGTGCCAGCAGGAGCCCAAATGAAAAACTGTTTTTT
CASRSPNEKLFF
>TRBV30|TRBD1|12|-|TRBJ1-1
TGTGCCTGGAGTCCACCGGACAGGAAAGCTTTCTTT
CAWSPPDRKAFF
>TRBV18|-|15|-|TRBJ2-7
TGTGCCAGCTCACCACGGGCTGAGAGCTCCTACGAGCAGTACTTC
CASSPRAESSYEQYF
>TRBV2|-|13|-|TRBJ1-5
TGTGCCAGCAGTGAAGACGGGAATCAGCCCCAGCATTTT
CASSEDGNQPQHF
>TRBV5-1|-|15|-|TRBJ2-1
TGCGCCAGCAGCTTGGCCATCGGGGACAAGGGTGAGCAGTTCTTC
CASSLAIGDKGEQFF
>TRBV7-8|TRBD2|16|-|TRBJ2-5
TGTGCCAGCAGCTTAGTAGGGCGGGGGGGCGGAGAGACCCAGTACTTC
CASSLVGRGGGETQYF
>TRBV10-2|TRBD2|13|-|TRBJ2-7
TGCGCCAGCAATGTGGGGGGGAGCAACGAGCAGTACTTC
CASNVGGSNEQYF
>TRBV7-8|TRBD1|16|-|TRBJ1-5
TGTGCCAGCAGCTTAGCGCAGGGGGCAGGCAATCAGCCCCAGCATTTT
CASSLAQGAGNQPQHF
>TRBV18|-|12|-|TRBJ1-1
TGTGCCAGCTCGACTTGGAGCGCTGAAGCTTTCTTT
CASSTWSAEAFF
>TRBV19|-|12|-|TRBJ2-3
TGTGCCAGTAGTCGGGGCACAGATACGCAGTATTTT
CASSRGTDTQYF
>TRBV19|TRBD1|15|-|TRBJ1-4
TGTGCCAGTAGCCCTCGGGACAGTGCCTATGAAAAACTGTTTTTT
CASSPRDSAYEKLFF